These 27 T cell receptor beta chains originate from one sample sequenced in a study of cytomegalovirus exposure and HLA in healthy donors. PCR amplification relied on 60 Vbeta primers (plus 13 Jbeta primers). Measured with immunoSEQ multiplex PCR; TCRdb has only the in-frame clones, and not every one. The sample consists of over 150,000 clones, 70% to 80% of them appearing once. Sequencing was done on a sample of PBMCs. The receptors originated from a woman in her sixties in good health and CMV-seropositive.

A note on this clone: A read error may produce the germline difference seen at one junction end. The rearrangement uses TRBV30 and TRBJ2-5; 9 bases are a match to TRBD2. Germline V lookup: CDR1 GTSNPN, CDR2 SVGIG (reference sequence). There are 15 residues in the CDR3. CDR3 loop: CAWGGLAGAQGTQYF. CDR3 sequence (DNA): TGTGCCTGGGGCGGGTTAGCGGGGGCCCAAGGGACCCAGTACTTC.

The V and J genes are TRBV2 and TRBJ2-7; 7 bases line up with TRBD1. The CDR3 spans 13 residues. The germline gives CDR1 SNHLY, CDR2 FYNNEI. The trim removed 6 bases at V and 5 bases at J, leaving 7 bases unmatched. DNA of the CDR3: TGTGCCAGCAGAATGACAGGGTCGAACGAGCAGTACTTC. Translating gives CASRMTGSNEQYF.

This chain links TRBV2 with TRBJ2-4; D may be TRBD2 (6 bases). Trimming took 2 bases from V and 9 from J, leaving 8 bases between them. This CDR3 spans 12 amino acids. Germline CDR1 SNHLY, CDR2 FYNNEI. CDR3 nucleotides: TGTGCCAGCAGTGAACAGGGAGGCATTCAGTACTTC. It is translated as CASSEQGGIQYF.

The rearrangement links TRBV5-4 to TRBJ1-6; D unclear. The CDR3 is 12 residues long. Trimming took off 1 base at V and 15 bases at J, with 11 bases between the two ends. The V gene's germline CDR1 is SGHNT and CDR2 YYREEE (reference sequence). The CDR3 DNA reads TGTGCCAGCAGCTTGCAGCCGGGATTCCTCCACTTT. Protein sequence: CASSLQPGFLHF.

In its sample, this clone was seen a few times. This chain connects TRBV10-2 to TRBJ2-7, with 7 nucleotides matching TRBD1. The CDR3 loop spans 14 amino acids. Germline loops: CDR1 WSHSY, CDR2 SAAADI. Trimming took 4 bases from V and 2 from J; bases not matched to a gene: 5. CDR3 residues: CASSGTGQPYEQYF. For the CDR3, the DNA is TGCGCCAGCAGTGGGACGGGACAGCCCTACGAGCAGTACTTC.

This clone was detected a few times. J is TRBJ1-3 and V is TRBV9; weak D call: TRBD1 (5 bases). Trimming left V 0 bases short and J 4 bases short, with 11 bases between. This CDR3 spans 15 amino acids. Germline V CDR1 and CDR2: SGDLS, YYNGEE. CDR3 nucleotide sequence: TGTGCCAGCAGCGTAGGAGTAGGGGTCGGAAACACCATATATTTT. Translating it yields CASSVGVGVGNTIYF. Full variable domain (outside the CDR3, taken from reference TRBV9 and TRBJ1-3): DSGVTQTPKHLITATGQRVTLRCSPRSGDLSVYWYQQSLDQGLQFLIQYYNGEERAKGNILERFSAQQFPDLHSELNLSSLELGDSALYFCASSVGVGVGNTIYFGEGSWLTVV.

The chain joins TRBV7-3 to TRBJ2-1, with 8 positions matching TRBD2. CDR1 and CDR2 (germline): SGHTA, FQGTGA. CDR3 length: 15 amino acids. Trimming cost V 0 bases and J 6 bases; bases outside gene matches: 4. The CDR3 nucleotides read TGTGCCAGCAGCTTAACGTTCGGGGGGGCCAATGAGCAGTTCTTC. It translates to CASSLTFGGANEQFF.

V and J are TRBV6-1 and TRBJ1-1, with D hard to call. Germline values: CDR1 MNHNS, CDR2 SASEGT. The CDR3 covers 14 residues. Trimming stripped 2 bases from V and 1 base from J, with 8 bases between. The CDR3 DNA sequence: TGTGCCAGCAGTGAACAACAGACGAACACTGAAGCTTTCTTT. Translating it yields CASSEQQTNTEAFF.

This clone was recorded many times. The chain has TRBV5-6 and TRBJ1-5; possible D gene TRBD1, 6 bases. This CDR3 region has 15 residues. CDR1 and CDR2 from the germline V gene are SGHDT and YYEEEE. V shed 6 bases and J shed 0 bases, with 13 bases lying between them. The DNA of the CDR3 is TGTGCCAGCACCAGGGGAGACGGTAGCAATCAGCCCCAGCATTTT. Translated: CASTRGDGSNQPQHF.

The gene calls are TRBV4-1 and TRBJ2-1; 7 bases fit TRBD2. This CDR3 is 15 amino acids long. V was pared by 8 bases and J by 8 bases, with 15 bases of the junction left unmatched. CDR1 and CDR2 from the germline V gene are MGHRA and YSYEKL. CDR3 in DNA: TGCGCCAGCTCCCGGGGGGAGGGGAGGGTGGATGAGCAGTTCTTC. It is translated as CASSRGEGRVDEQFF.

V usage is TRBV11-2 and J usage is TRBJ2-7; D gene uncertain. There are 14 residues in the CDR3. CDR1 is SGHAT, CDR2 FQNNGV, per germline. V was shortened by 5 bases and J by 0 bases, with 11 bases between the two germline ends. In DNA, the CDR3 is TGTGCCAGCAGCCTCGAGACACGCTCCTACGAGCAGTACTTC. It specifies CASSLETRSYEQYF.

This clone appeared a single time. The junction departs from germline at one end; a sequencing error may be responsible. This chain uses TRBV7-9 with TRBJ2-7, with TRBD2 matching 7 bases. Germline CDR1 SEHNR, CDR2 FQNEAQ (reference sequence). CDR3 length equals 17 residues. This CDR3 is CSSSLSGGSLSSYEQYF. The CDR3, as DNA: TGTTCCAGCAGCTTAAGCGGCGGGAGCCTTAGCTCCTACGAGCAGTACTTC.

V usage is TRBV7-9 and J usage is TRBJ2-5; TRBD1 aligns across 7 bases. The V and J ends lost 5 bases and 7 bases, in that order; junction bases with no gene match: 4. Looked up from germline, CDR1 is SEHNR and CDR2 is FQNEAQ (reference sequence). The CDR3 runs to 12 residues. The CDR3 DNA is TGTGCCAGCAGCGGGACAGCCGGGACCCAGTACTTC. Translating it yields CASSGTAGTQYF. The entire variable domain, with the rest obtained from reference TRBV7-9 and TRBJ2-5, is as follows: DTGVSQNPRHKITKRGQNVTFRCDPISEHNRLYWYRQTLGQGPEFLTYFQNEAQLEKSRLLSDRFSAERPKGSFSTLEIQRTEQGDSAMYLCASSGTAGTQYFGPGTRLLVL.

A remark on this clone: An end of the junction does not agree with germline; a read error may underlie this. This sequence joins TRBV30 and TRBJ2-6; possibly TRBD1 for D (6 bases). Germline V CDR1 and CDR2: GTSNPN, SVGIG (reference sequence). This CDR3 region has 16 residues. CDR3 loop: CAWALQGLAGANGLTF. The CDR3 region has the DNA TGTGCCTGGGCCTTACAGGGATTAGCTGGGGCCAACGGCCTGACTTTC.

The chain uses TRBV6-8 and TRBJ1-5; a weak D match, TRBD1 (6 bases). The CDR3 has 15 amino acids. The germline CDR1 and CDR2 sequences are MNHGY and SAAAGT. V was pared by 1 base and J by 12 bases, with 19 bases between. The CDR3 loop is CASSYFRDICPNQHF. The CDR3 DNA reads as TGTGCCAGCAGTTACTTCCGGGACATCTGCCCCAACCAGCATTTT.

Remarks on this clone: The same CDR3 also results from other DNA sequences found in this sample. The chain links TRBV10-3 to TRBJ1-2; a weak D match, TRBD1 (5 bases). The germline gives CDR1 ENHRY, CDR2 SYGVKD. Between the trimmed V and J ends, which lost 6 bases and 5 bases, there was a span of 19 bases. This CDR3 is 15 amino acids long. CDR3 region: CAISPGLQGQYGYTF. CDR3 bases: TGTGCCATCAGCCCTGGCCTTCAGGGCCAATATGGCTACACCTTC.

The V call is TRBV29-1, the J call TRBJ2-3; weak D call: TRBD1 (6 bases). With 4 bases removed from V and 1 base from J, the gap between germline ends came to 9 bases. The CDR3 has 13 residues. The germline CDR1 and CDR2 sequences are SQVTM and ANQGSEA. The CDR3 DNA is TGCAGCGTTGGGACAGCACGCACAGATACGCAGTATTTT. Residues: CSVGTARTDTQYF.

The V call is TRBV5-1, the J call TRBJ2-7; 7 bases agree with TRBD2. J was trimmed by 0 bases and V by 0 bases; bases with no gene match: 3. The CDR3 is 15 residues long. Germline V CDR1 and CDR2: SGHRS, YFSETQ. CDR3 sequence (DNA): TGCGCCAGCAGCTTGGGCGGGAGCACCTCCTACGAGCAGTACTTC. It translates to CASSLGGSTSYEQYF. Filled out from reference TRBV5-1 and TRBJ2-7, the complete variable domain reads KAGVTQTPRYLIKTRGQQVTLSCSPISGHRSVSWYQQTPGQGLQFLFEYFSETQRNKGNFPGRFSGRQFSNSRSEMNVSTLELGDSALYLCASSLGGSTSYEQYFGPGTRLTVT.

This clone was seen more than once but under ten times. The chain is built from TRBV7-9 and TRBJ1-2; 7 positions agree with TRBD1. V dropped 5 bases and J dropped 0; count of bases not matched to a gene: 6. The germline gives CDR1 SEHNR, CDR2 FQNEAQ (reference sequence). This CDR3 has 15 amino acids. The CDR3 sequence: CASSAGTDANYGYTF. The DNA of the CDR3 is TGTGCCAGCAGCGCGGGGACAGACGCTAACTATGGCTACACCTTC. The full variable domain, its missing parts supplied by reference TRBV7-9 and TRBJ1-2, is DTGVSQNPRHKITKRGQNVTFRCDPISEHNRLYWYRQTLGQGPEFLTYFQNEAQLEKSRLLSDRFSAERPKGSFSTLEIQRTEQGDSAMYLCASSAGTDANYGYTFGSGTRLTVV.

The genes are TRBV30 and TRBJ2-1; the match to TRBD2 covers 7 bases. CDR1 is GTSNPN and CDR2 is SVGIG in the germline V gene (reference sequence). The CDR3 is made up of 16 amino acids. Germline trimming cut 0 bases from V and 6 bases from J; bases unmatched to any gene: 11. In DNA, the CDR3 is TGTGCCTGGAGTGTACGAGAAGGGGAGGGCCCCAATGAGCAGTTCTTC. Protein product: CAWSVREGEGPNEQFF.

J is TRBJ2-3 and V is TRBV27, with TRBD2 matching 10 bases. Germline lookup yields CDR1 MNHEY and CDR2 SMNVEV (reference sequence). The trim removed 4 bases at V and 1 base at J, leaving 5 bases unmatched. The CDR3 sequence is 16 residues long. The CDR3 bases are TGTGCCAGCAGTTCAGACGGGACTAGCGGCACAGATACGCAGTATTTT. This translates into CASSSDGTSGTDTQYF.

Here the CDR3 reads CASSVDRGKYGYTF. The CDR3 DNA reads TGTGCCAGCAGCGTAGATCGGGGGAAATATGGCTACACCTTC. The genes are TRBV9 and TRBJ1-2; D is possibly TRBD1 (5 bases). This CDR3 spans 14 amino acids. Germline values: CDR1 SGDLS, CDR2 YYNGEE. The V end lost 0 bases, the J end lost 5 bases, and 11 bases lay between the germline ends.

V gene TRBV4-1 combines with J gene TRBJ2-7; TRBD1 agrees at 8 bases. The CDR3 totals 16 residues. The trim removed 0 bases at V and 7 bases at J, leaving 11 bases unmatched. The germline CDR1 and CDR2 sequences are MGHRA and YSYEKL. This chain's CDR3 is CASSQDFRQGAGEQYF. DNA of the CDR3: TGCGCCAGCAGCCAAGATTTTCGGCAGGGGGCCGGGGAGCAGTACTTC.

In this sample, this clone turned up once. The rearrangement uses TRBV6-6 and TRBJ2-2, with D tentatively TRBD2 (6 bases). Germline assignment: CDR1 MNHNY and CDR2 SVGAGI (reference sequence). CDR3 length: 14 amino acids. V dropped 8 bases and J dropped 7 bases, with 17 bases sitting between them. The CDR3 coding sequence is TGTGCCAGCGGAGGGAGGCGCCCAATCGGGGAGCTGTTTTTT. Residues: CASGGRRPIGELFF.

This rearrangement joins TRBV2 to TRBJ1-4; 7 bases agree with TRBD1. The CDR3 runs 13 residues. Trimming removed 8 bases from V and 3 bases from J; junction bases left unmatched: 3. From germline, CDR1 is SNHLY and CDR2 FYNNEI. The CDR3 is CASYGTANEKLFF. CDR3 coding DNA: TGTGCCAGCTACGGGACAGCTAATGAAAAACTGTTTTTT.

The chain links TRBV11-2 to TRBJ2-5; D possibly corresponds to TRBD2 (6 bases). Trimming removed 5 bases at V and 1 base at J, with 11 bases between. CDR3 length: 14 amino acids. Germline V gene lookup returns CDR1 SGHAT and CDR2 FQNNGV. DNA for the CDR3: TGTGCCAGCAGCCGGGGAGGACCCCAAGAGACCCAGTACTTC. It translates to CASSRGGPQETQYF. Variable domain in full (rest from reference TRBV11-2 and TRBJ2-5): EAGVAQSPRYKIIEKRQSVAFWCNPISGHATLYWYQQILGQGPKLLIQFQNNGVVDDSQLPKDRFSAERLKGVDSTLKIQPAKLEDSAVYLCASSRGGPQETQYFGPGTRLLVL.

The rearrangement joins TRBV4-2 to TRBJ1-4; 7 bases align to TRBD1. CDR1 is LGHNA and CDR2 is YNFKEQ in the germline V gene. Losses at the gene ends were 3 bases for V and 13 bases for J; bases not matched to a gene: 14. The CDR3 contains 15 residues. The CDR3 sequence: CASSQEGQQQPPLFF. The CDR3 coding sequence is TGTGCCAGCAGCCAGGAGGGACAGCAACAACCTCCACTGTTTTTT.